This T cell receptor beta chain was retrieved from a study of cytomegalovirus exposure and HLA in healthy donors. V shed 6 bases and J shed 2 bases, with 12 bases lying between them. The CDR3 has 14 residues. Germline CDR1 reads MNHEY; CDR2 reads SVGAGI. A multiplex PCR was run with 60 Vbeta primers and 13 Jbeta primers. Clones were sequenced by immunoSEQ multiplex PCR, and TCRdb holds only the in-frame ones, with some missing. This table has about 110,000 clones, over 60% appearing once. The sequenced sample consisted of PBMCs. This TCR came from an older woman in good health and CMV-seropositive. V is TRBV6-5 and J is TRBJ2-3; D remains unclear. The CDR3 spells CASSSGSHTDTQYF. DNA for the CDR3: TGTGCCAGCAGCTCCGGGTCTCACACAGATACGCAGTATTTT.